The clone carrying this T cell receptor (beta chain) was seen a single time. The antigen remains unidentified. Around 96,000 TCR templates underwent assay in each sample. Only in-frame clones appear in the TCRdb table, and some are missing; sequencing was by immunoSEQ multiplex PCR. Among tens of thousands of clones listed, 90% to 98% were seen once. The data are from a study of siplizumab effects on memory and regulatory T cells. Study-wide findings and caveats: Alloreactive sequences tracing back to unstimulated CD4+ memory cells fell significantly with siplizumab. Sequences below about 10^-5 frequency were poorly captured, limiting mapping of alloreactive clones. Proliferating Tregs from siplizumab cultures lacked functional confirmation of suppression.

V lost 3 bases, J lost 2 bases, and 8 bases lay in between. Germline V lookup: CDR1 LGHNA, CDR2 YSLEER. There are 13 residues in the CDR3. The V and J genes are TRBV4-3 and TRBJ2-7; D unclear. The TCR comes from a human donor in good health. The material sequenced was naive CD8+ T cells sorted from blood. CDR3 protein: CASSQLGTYEQYF. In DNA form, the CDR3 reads TGCGCCAGCAGCCAGTTAGGAACCTACGAGCAGTACTTC.